A single sample gave rise to the 9 T cell receptor beta chains below, sequenced in a study of T cells in Graves' hyperthyroidism and ophthalmopathy. Researchers amplified the TCR beta CDR3 regions from RNA transcripts. A set of HTBI primers served as the primers for a first-round RT-PCR of the TCR CDR3. TCRdb analysed the multiplex PCR reads with MiXCR anew, one entry per CDR3 protein. In the table there are approximately 640,000 distinct CDR3 sequences, roughly 16% of which are singletons. The sequenced material came from blood. Every receptor here comes from a woman aged 25 to 39 with Graves' hyperthyroidism.

This clonotype occurred a few times. The chain recombines TRBV19 with TRBJ1-4, with D unclear. Germline V gene sequence: CDR1 LNHDA, CDR2 SQIVND (reference sequence). This CDR3 comprises 16 residues. Trimming pared 5 bases from V and 7 bases from J, leaving 20 bases between. CDR3 amino acids: CASSPRAAATGEKLFF. CDR3 sequence (DNA): TGTGCCAGTAGTCCTCGGGCGGCGGCGACTGGTGAAAAACTGTTTTTT. Supplemented by reference TRBV19 and TRBJ1-4, the full variable domain reads DGGITQSPKYLFRKEGQNVTLSCEQNLNHDAMYWYRQDPGQGLRLIYYSQIVNDFQKGDIAEGYSVSREKKESFPLTVTSAQKNPTAFYLCASSPRAAATGEKLFFGSGTQLSVL.

As to this clonotype: This may stem from a read error, because a much larger clone lies one nucleotide away. The chain links TRBV12-3 or TRBV12-4 to TRBJ2-1; D may match TRBD1 or TRBD2 (7 bases each). The CDR3 length is 15 residues. The CDR3 sequence is CASSLAGGPGGQQLF. The CDR3 DNA follows: TGTGCCAGCAGTTTAGCGGGAGGGCCCGGGGGACAGCAGCTCTTC.

The J gene is TRBJ2-1, the V gene TRBV9; 7 positions match TRBD1. CDR3 length equals 15 residues. V lost 4 bases to trimming and J lost 3 bases; unmatched junction nucleotides: 7. CDR1 and CDR2 from the germline V gene are SGDLS and YYNGEE. Here the CDR3 reads CASSLSGTDYNEQFF. The CDR3 DNA sequence: TGTGCCAGCAGCCTGTCCGGGACAGACTACAATGAGCAGTTCTTC.

This sequence joins TRBV6-1 and TRBJ2-6; TRBD1 aligns across 7 bases. This CDR3 has 17 amino acids. Germline CDR1 MNHNS, CDR2 SASEGT. V lost 5 bases and J lost 4; bases outside the gene matches: 11. The CDR3 loop is CASSPRTGRKGANVLTF. As DNA, the CDR3 is TGTGCCAGCAGTCCCAGGACAGGAAGGAAAGGGGCCAACGTCCTGACTTTC.

This clonotype showed up many times. The chain uses TRBV6-5 and TRBJ1-1; no clear D. CDR3 length equals 15 residues. V dropped 0 bases and J dropped 1 base, with 9 bases sitting between them. CDR1 and CDR2 from the germline V gene are MNHEY and SVGAGI. CDR3 sequence reads: CASSYSRMGNTEAFF. The CDR3 DNA reads TGTGCCAGCAGTTACTCGAGAATGGGGAACACTGAAGCTTTCTTT.

This clonotype has more than one count but fewer than ten. The chain is built from TRBV19 and TRBJ1-5; D ambiguous. The V end was cut by 3 bases, the J end by 7 bases, with 13 bases between. This CDR3 is built from 14 residues. The germline gives CDR1 LNHDA, CDR2 SQIVND (reference sequence). CDR3 DNA: TGTGCCAGTAGTATGTTGGCAGTCGGGCAGCCCCAGCATTTT. It codes for CASSMLAVGQPQHF.

The count of this clonotype is one. The V call is TRBV7-9, the J call TRBJ2-1, with TRBD1 as a possible D gene (6 bases). This CDR3 is 15 amino acids long. The V end was cut by 5 bases, the J end by 10 bases, with 21 bases between. CDR1 and CDR2 (germline): SEHNR, FQNEAQ (reference sequence). CDR3 coding DNA: TGTGCCAGCAGCCACACAGGGTTCTCCCTCTACGAGCAGTTCTTC. Translation: CASSHTGFSLYEQFF.

This clonotype came up many times. A much larger clone differs from this one at a single base, so this may be a read error. The rearrangement joins TRBV28 to TRBJ2-3, with 7 nucleotides matching TRBD1. Germline lookup yields CDR1 MDHEN and CDR2 SYDVKM. This CDR3 has 15 amino acids. The J segment lost 2 bases and the V segment lost 5 bases, leaving 7 bases of the junction unmatched. The CDR3 DNA follows: TGTGCCAGCAGTGAGTCGGGACAGCTCACAGATACGCAGTATTTT. Translating it yields CASSESGQLTDTQYF.

The chain recombines TRBV5-5 with TRBJ2-4; perhaps TRBD1 as D (6 bases). There are 13 residues in the CDR3. Germline CDR1 is SGHKS and CDR2 is YYEKEE (reference sequence). Trimming stripped 5 bases from V and 5 bases from J, with 11 bases between. This CDR3 reads CASSLQGENIQYF. The CDR3 nucleotides read TGTGCCAGCAGTTTACAGGGAGAAAACATTCAGTACTTC.